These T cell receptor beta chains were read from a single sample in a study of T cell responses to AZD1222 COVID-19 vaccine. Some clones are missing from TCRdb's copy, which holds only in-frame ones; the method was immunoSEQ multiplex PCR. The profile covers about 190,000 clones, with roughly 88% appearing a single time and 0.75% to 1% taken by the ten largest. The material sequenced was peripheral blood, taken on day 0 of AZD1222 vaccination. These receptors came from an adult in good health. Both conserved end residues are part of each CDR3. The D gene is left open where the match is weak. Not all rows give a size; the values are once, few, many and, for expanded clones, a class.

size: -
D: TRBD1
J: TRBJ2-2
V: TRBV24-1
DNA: TGTGCCACCAGTGATTTCCTAAGACAGGGTGAATCCGGGGAGCTGTTTTTT
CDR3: CATSDFLRQGESGELFF

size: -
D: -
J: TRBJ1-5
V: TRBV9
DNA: TGTGCCAGCAGCGTAGGGGCAGGGGCGAATCAGCCCCAGCATTTT
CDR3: CASSVGAGANQPQHF

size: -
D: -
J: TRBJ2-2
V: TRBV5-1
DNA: TGCGCCAGCAGCTTCCGGTCACTCCAAAGACAGACCGGGGAGCTGTTTTTT
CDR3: CASSFRSLQRQTGELFF

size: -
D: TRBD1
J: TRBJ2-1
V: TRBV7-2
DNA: TGTGCCAGCAGCTCAGACAGGGTCCCCTACAATGAGCAGTTCTTC
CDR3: CASSSDRVPYNEQFF

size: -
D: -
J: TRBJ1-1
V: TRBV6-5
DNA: TGTGCCAGCAGTCGTCTTAACATGAACACTGAAGCTTTCTTT
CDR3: CASSRLNMNTEAFF

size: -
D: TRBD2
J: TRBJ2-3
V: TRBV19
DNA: TGTGCCAGTAGGACCCTAGCGGGGGGTCGCACAGATACGCAGTATTTT
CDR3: CASRTLAGGRTDTQYF

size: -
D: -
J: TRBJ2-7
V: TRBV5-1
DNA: TGCGCCAGCAGCTTGGGGCTAGCCTCTCTACGACAGCAGTACTTC
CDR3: CASSLGLASLRQQYF

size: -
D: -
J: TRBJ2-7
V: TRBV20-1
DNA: TGCAGTGCTACACTGGACGACTTTAAGTACTTC
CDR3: CSATLDDFKYF

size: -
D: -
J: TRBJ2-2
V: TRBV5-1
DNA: TGCGCCAGCAGGACCGGGACGGCGAACACCGGGGAGCTGTTTTTT
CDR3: CASRTGTANTGELFF

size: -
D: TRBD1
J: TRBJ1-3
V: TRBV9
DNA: TGTGCCAGCAGCCAGTCAGGGGGCTCTGGAAACACCATATATTTT
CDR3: CASSQSGGSGNTIYF

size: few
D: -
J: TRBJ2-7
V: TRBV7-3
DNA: TGTGCCAGCAGCCGAGCCCGCCCCTCAGGACCTTCCTACGAGCAGTACTTC
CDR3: CASSRARPSGPSYEQYF

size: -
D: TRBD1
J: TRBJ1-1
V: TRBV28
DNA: TGTGCCAGCAGTTTATCCGACAGGGGTGACACTGAAGCTTTCTTT
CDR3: CASSLSDRGDTEAFF

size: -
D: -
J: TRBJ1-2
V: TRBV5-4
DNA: TGTGCCAGCAGCTTGGACAGTCATGGCTACACCTTC
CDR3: CASSLDSHGYTF

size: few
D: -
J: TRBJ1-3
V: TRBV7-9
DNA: TGTGCCAGCAGCTCCGGGGCTGGAAACACCATATATTTT
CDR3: CASSSGAGNTIYF

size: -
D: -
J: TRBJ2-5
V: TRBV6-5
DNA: TGTGCCAGCAGTTACACCGGGGTGGGGGTTGAGACCCAGTACTTC
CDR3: CASSYTGVGVETQYF

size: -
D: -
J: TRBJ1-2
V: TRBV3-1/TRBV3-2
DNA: TGTGCCAGCAGCCAAGAGTTGGATAGCGGCTACACCTTC
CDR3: CASSQELDSGYTF

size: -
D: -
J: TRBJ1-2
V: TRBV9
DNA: TGTGCCAGCAGCGTAGATCGTAAGGGGGGACCGATTAACTATGGCTACACCTTC
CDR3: CASSVDRKGGPINYGYTF

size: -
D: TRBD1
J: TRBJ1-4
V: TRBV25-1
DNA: TGTGCCAGCAGTGCCCCCAGGGGGCAGGCTGAAAAACTGTTTTTT
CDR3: CASSAPRGQAEKLFF

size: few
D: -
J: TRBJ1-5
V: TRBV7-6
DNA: TGTGCCAGCAGCTTACTTCCGGGGGATAGCAATCAGCCCCAGCATTTT
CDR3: CASSLLPGDSNQPQHF

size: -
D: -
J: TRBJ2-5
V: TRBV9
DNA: TGTGCCAGCAGCGTCCCGCCGGGCGAGACCCAGTACTTC
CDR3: CASSVPPGETQYF

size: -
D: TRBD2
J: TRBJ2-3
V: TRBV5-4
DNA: TGTGCCAGCAGCGACCTAGCGGGGGATACAGATACGCAGTATTTT
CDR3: CASSDLAGDTDTQYF

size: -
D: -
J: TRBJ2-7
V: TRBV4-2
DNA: TGTGCCAGCAGCCAAGGCCGGACAAGTGACGAGCAGTACTTC
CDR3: CASSQGRTSDEQYF

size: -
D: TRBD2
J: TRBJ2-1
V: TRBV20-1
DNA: TGCAGTGCTAGTTTGGTAGCGGGTACCTACAATGAGCAGTTCTTC
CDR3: CSASLVAGTYNEQFF

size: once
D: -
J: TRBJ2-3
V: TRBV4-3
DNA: TGCGCCAGCAGCCAAGTTAGAGGGGGGGGGACAGATACGCAGTATTTT
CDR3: CASSQVRGGGTDTQYF

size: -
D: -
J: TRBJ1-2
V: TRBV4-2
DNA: TGTGCCAGCAGCCAAGGGGCGGGGAGCGGCTATGGCTACACCTTC
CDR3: CASSQGAGSGYGYTF

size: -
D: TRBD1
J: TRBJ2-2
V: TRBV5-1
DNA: TGCGCCAGCAATGGACAGGGGGCGGATATCGGGGAGCTGTTTTTT
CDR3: CASNGQGADIGELFF

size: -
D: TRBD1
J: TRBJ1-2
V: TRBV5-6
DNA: TGTGCCAGCAGCTACGACAGGGTGGACTATGGCTACACCTTC
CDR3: CASSYDRVDYGYTF

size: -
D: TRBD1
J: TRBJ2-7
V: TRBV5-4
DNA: TGTGCCAGCAGCCCGTCTGGGGACAGCAGCTACGAGCAGTACTTC
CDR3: CASSPSGDSSYEQYF

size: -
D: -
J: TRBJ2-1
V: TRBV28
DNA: TGTGCCAGCAGTTTACTTCTAGAGGTACCGAATGAGCAGTTCTTC
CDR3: CASSLLLEVPNEQFF

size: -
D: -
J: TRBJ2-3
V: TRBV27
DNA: TGTGCCACCAGTCGGGGGTACACAGATACGCAGTATTTT
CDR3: CATSRGYTDTQYF

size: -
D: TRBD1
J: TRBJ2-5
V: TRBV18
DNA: TGTGCCAGCTCACCACGCGGGGACAGGGTACAAGAGACCCAGTACTTC
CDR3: CASSPRGDRVQETQYF

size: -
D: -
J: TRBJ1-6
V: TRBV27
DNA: TGTGCCAGCAGTCTTCGACATCCTAATGATTCACCCCTCCACTTT
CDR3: CASSLRHPNDSPLHF

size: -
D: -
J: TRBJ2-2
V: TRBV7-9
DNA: TGTGCCCTTATTTTCTTCGAGGCAGTCACCGGGGAGCTGTTTTTT
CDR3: CALIFFEAVTGELFF

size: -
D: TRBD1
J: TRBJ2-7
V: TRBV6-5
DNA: TGTGCCAGCAGATGGACAGGGACTTCGGAGCAGTACTTC
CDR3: CASRWTGTSEQYF

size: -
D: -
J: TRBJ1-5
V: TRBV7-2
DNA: TGTGCCAGCAGCTTTGAACCCAATCAGCCCCAGCATTTT
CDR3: CASSFEPNQPQHF

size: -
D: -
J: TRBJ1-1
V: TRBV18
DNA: TGTGCCAGCTCACGAGGAGGGAGTGGGGACACTGAAGCTTTCTTT
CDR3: CASSRGGSGDTEAFF

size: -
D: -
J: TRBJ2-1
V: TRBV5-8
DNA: TGTGCCAGCTGGAACCTAGCAAAGCTTGCTGAGCAGTTCTTC
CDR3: CASWNLAKLAEQFF

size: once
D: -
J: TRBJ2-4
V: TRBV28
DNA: TGTGCCAGCAGTCCAGGAAAGCCGAGAGGGGCCAAAAACATTCAGTACTTC
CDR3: CASSPGKPRGAKNIQYF

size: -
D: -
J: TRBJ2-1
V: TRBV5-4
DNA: TGTGCCAGCAGCTTGGGGTCGGGGGACCGAAGAAATGAGCAGTTCTTC
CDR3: CASSLGSGDRRNEQFF

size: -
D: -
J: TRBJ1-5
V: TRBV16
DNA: TGTGCCAGCAGCTATCCCCTAACAGGGATCGAGGATCAGCCCCAGCATTTT
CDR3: CASSYPLTGIEDQPQHF

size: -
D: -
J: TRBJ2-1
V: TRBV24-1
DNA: TGTGCCACATCGGGAAGCTCCTACAATGAGCAGTTCTTC
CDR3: CATSGSSYNEQFF

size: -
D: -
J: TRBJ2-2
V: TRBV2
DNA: TGTGCCAGCAGTGTTCGTGGGGGAGGCGGGGAGCTGTTTTTT
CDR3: CASSVRGGGGELFF

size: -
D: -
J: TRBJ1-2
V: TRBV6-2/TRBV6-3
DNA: TGTGCCAGCAGTTTCGAGACACACCATGGCTACACCTTC
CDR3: CASSFETHHGYTF

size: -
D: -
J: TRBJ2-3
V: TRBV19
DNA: TGTGCCAGTAGTACGATTCCCAGGGTTTTTGATACGCAGTATTTT
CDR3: CASSTIPRVFDTQYF

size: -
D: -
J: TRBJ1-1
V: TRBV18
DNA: TGTGCCAGCACACATGAGATGTTGGACACTGAAGCTTTCTTT
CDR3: CASTHEMLDTEAFF

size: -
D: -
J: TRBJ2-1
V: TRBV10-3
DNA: TGTGCCATCGACCAGGGGGGAAACTACAATGAGCAGTTCTTC
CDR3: CAIDQGGNYNEQFF

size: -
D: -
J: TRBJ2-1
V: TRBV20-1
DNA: TGCAGTGCCGGAAGCTACAATGAGCAGTTCTTC
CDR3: CSAGSYNEQFF

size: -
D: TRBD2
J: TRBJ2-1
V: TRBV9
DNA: TGTGCCAGCAGCCCCAGCGGGAGCTACAATGAGCAGTTCTTC
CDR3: CASSPSGSYNEQFF